This T cell receptor (beta chain) emerged from a study of T cell changes during pregnancy in multiple sclerosis. Profiled with immunoSEQ multiplex PCR; TCRdb holds only in-frame clones, not every one. The sample carries roughly 51,000 clones, around 92% recorded once. The input for sequencing was CD4+ T cells from peripheral blood mononuclear cells, taken after pregnancy. The TCR was taken from a female donor in good health, enrolled as a control in a pregnancy study.

CDR3 amino acids: CASSKGDTPYEQYF. The CDR3 DNA reads as TGTGCCAGCAGTAAAGGGGACACACCGTACGAGCAGTACTTC. The V gene is TRBV27, the J gene TRBJ2-7; a weak D match, TRBD1 (6 bases). Germline loops: CDR1 MNHEY, CDR2 SMNVEV (reference sequence). V dropped 5 bases and J dropped 4 bases, with 15 bases sitting between them. This CDR3 region has 14 residues.